This TCR beta chain was documented in a study of OX40 agonist ivuxolimab in advanced cancers. Overall study: Ivuxolimab, which is an agonistic anti-OX40 (CD134) antibody, was administered to the patients. The study's findings and limits: CD4+ and CD8+ blood T cells expanded clonally by week 6 at 0.1 to 3.0 mg/kg.

This CDR3 is built from 15 residues. The germline gives CDR1 KGHSH, CDR2 LQKENI. The J segment lost 0 bases and the V segment lost 3 bases, leaving 0 bases of the junction unmatched. Individuals having autoimmune disease history or systemic immunosuppression were not enrolled. Of note for this clone: Its antigen is currently unknown.

TCRdb's copy holds only in-frame clones and misses some; the assay was immunoSEQ multiplex PCR. Among about 48,000 clones listed, around 84% were seen once. The chain carries TRBV18 and TRBJ1-3; 9 nucleotides line up with TRBD1. Sequences were derived from CD4+ or CD8+ T cells sorted from blood, sampled in a trial of the OX40 agonist ivuxolimab. The TCR originated in an adult with an advanced solid tumor such as melanoma, head and neck, liver or kidney cancer. The CDR3 reads CASSPGQGSGNTIYF. The DNA of the CDR3 is TGTGCCAGCTCACCGGGACAGGGCTCTGGAAACACCATATATTTT.